The 27 T cell receptor beta chains presented below share a single source sample, sequenced in a study of T-cell reconstitution after alpha-beta-depleted transplantation in children. Unique molecular identifiers were used to barcode this TCRbeta library. TCRdb redid the calling of the PCR reads with MiXCR, one entry per CDR3 protein. The profile shows 60,000 to 70,000 distinct CDR3 sequences, roughly 4.9% of them singletons. The material was PBMCs, mostly from graft donor cells, obtained 180 days after TCRalphabeta/CD19-depleted stem cell transplant. These receptor sequences come from a boy under three years old who had a stem cell transplant for acute myeloid leukemia, so the T cells may come from the graft donor.

This clonotype was seen at least ten times. The V call is TRBV7-9, the J call TRBJ2-2; 10 nucleotides line up with TRBD1. Germline assignment: CDR1 SEHNR and CDR2 FQNEAQ (reference sequence). This CDR3 region has 16 residues. Trimming took 3 bases from V and 5 from J; bases not matched to a gene: 6. For the CDR3, the DNA is TGTGCCAGCAGCTTTCGACAGGGGGCGCGAACCGGGGAGCTGTTTTTT. Translation gives CASSFRQGARTGELFF.

This clonotype appeared many times. The rearrangement joins TRBV5-4 to TRBJ1-2, with 7 positions matching TRBD1. J lost 4 bases, V lost 4 bases, and 4 bases had no gene match. Germline assignment: CDR1 SGHNT and CDR2 YYREEE (reference sequence). The CDR3 contains 13 residues. The CDR3 sequence: CASSTGQSYGYTF. In DNA form, the CDR3 reads TGTGCCAGCAGCACGGGACAGAGCTATGGCTACACCTTC.

Turning to this clonotype: Given a much more abundant clone one base away, this may be a read error. J is TRBJ2-5 and V is TRBV7-9; D unclear. The V end lost 2 bases, the J end lost 4 bases, and 5 bases lay between the germline ends. The CDR3 has 12 amino acids. The germline V gene has CDR1 SEHNR and CDR2 FQNEAQ (reference sequence). The CDR3 DNA is TGTGCCAGCAGCTTAACTACAGAGACCCAGTACTTC. Translating gives CASSLTTETQYF. Full variable domain (outside the CDR3, taken from reference TRBV7-9 and TRBJ2-5): DTGVSQNPRHKITKRGQNVTFRCDPISEHNRLYWYRQTLGQGPEFLTYFQNEAQLEKSRLLSDRFSAERPKGSFSTLEIQRTEQGDSAMYLCASSLTTETQYFGPGTRLLVL.

At least ten counts were recorded for this clonotype. The rearrangement uses TRBV6-5 and TRBJ2-2; D is unresolved. In germline, CDR1 is MNHEY, CDR2 SVGAGI. The germline V and J ends were trimmed by 7 bases and 6 bases, with 9 bases remaining between them. The CDR3 length is 12 residues. CDR3 nucleotides: TGTGCCAGCAACGAGGTTCCCGGGGAGCTGTTTTTT. Amino acid sequence: CASNEVPGELFF.

This clonotype was counted at least ten times. J is TRBJ2-5 and V is TRBV7-2; D not resolved. V was cut by 4 bases and J by 1 base, with 10 bases left in between. CDR1 and CDR2 from the germline V gene are SGHTA and FQGNSA. The CDR3 extends over 14 amino acids. CDR3 loop: CASSSPPLQETQYF. The CDR3, as DNA: TGTGCCAGCAGCTCACCCCCCCTCCAAGAGACCCAGTACTTC. The full variable domain, with the rest looked up from reference TRBV7-2 and TRBJ2-5, is GAGVSQSPSNKVTEKGKDVELRCDPISGHTALYWYRQSLGQGLEFLIYFQGNSAPDKSGLPSDRFSAERTGGSVSTLTIQRTQQEDSAVYLCASSSPPLQETQYFGPGTRLLVL.

The sample holds many counts of this clonotype. This chain joins TRBV6-5 and TRBJ2-1; D tentatively fits TRBD1 or TRBD2 (5 bases each). The ends were cut back, 2 bases at V and 11 bases at J, with 19 bases in the middle. The V gene's germline CDR1 is MNHEY and CDR2 SVGAGI. This CDR3 contains 15 residues. The CDR3 sequence: CASSYRGVRAAQQFF. CDR3 sequence (DNA): TGTGCCAGCAGTTACCGGGGAGTCAGGGCAGCCCAGCAGTTCTTC.

Ten or more counts support this clonotype. V and J are TRBV24-1 and TRBJ1-5; 9 bases map to TRBD1. J lost 6 bases, V lost 2 bases, and 4 bases had no gene match. The CDR3 runs 15 residues. Germline CDR1 is KGHDR and CDR2 is SFDVKD. The CDR3 region is CATSDSRDRVQPQHF. For the CDR3, the DNA is TGTGCCACCAGTGATTCCCGGGACAGGGTTCAGCCCCAGCATTTT.

To note about this clonotype: This may come from a read error, since a much larger clone is one base off. The CDR3 loop is CASQRDMAYEQYF. The CDR3 DNA follows: TGTGCCAGTCAACGGGACATGGCCTACGAGCAGTACTTC. This sequence joins TRBV6-1 and TRBJ2-7, with a tentative D call TRBD1 (6 bases). The CDR3 is made up of 13 amino acids. In germline, CDR1 is MNHNS, CDR2 SASEGT. V was pared by 9 bases and J by 2 bases, with 14 bases between.

This clonotype has ten or more counts. V gene TRBV5-1 combines with J gene TRBJ2-1; D unresolved. Between the trimmed V and J ends, which lost 0 bases and 5 bases, there was a span of 6 bases. CDR3 size: 13 residues. In germline, CDR1 is SGHRS, CDR2 YFSETQ. The CDR3, as DNA: TGCGCCAGCAGCTTGGCCGGACACAATGAGCAGTTCTTC. Protein: CASSLAGHNEQFF.

This clonotype occurred many times. The rearrangement uses TRBV20-1 and TRBJ1-2; TRBD1 might be the D (6 bases). Germline V gives CDR1 DFQATT, CDR2 SNEGSKA (reference sequence). The V and J ends lost 5 bases and 7 bases respectively, with 20 bases between them. The CDR3 length is 14 residues. This chain's CDR3 is CSAGGRGRILGYTF. CDR3 nucleotides: TGCAGTGCTGGAGGTCGGGGGCGCATTCTTGGCTACACCTTC.

This clonotype has a handful of counts. The chain recombines TRBV9 with TRBJ1-2; perhaps TRBD1 as D (6 bases). The CDR3 has 16 residues. V dropped 1 base and J dropped 4 bases, with 17 bases sitting between them. CDR1 is SGDLS and CDR2 is YYNGEE in the germline V gene. CDR3 amino acids: CASSVLGGGPPYGYTF. The CDR3 DNA reads TGTGCCAGCAGCGTACTTGGTGGGGGGCCCCCCTATGGCTACACCTTC.

This clonotype has ten or more counts. V usage is TRBV20-1 and J usage is TRBJ2-5, with D tentatively TRBD1 (7 bases). The germline V and J ends were trimmed by 7 bases and 4 bases, with 10 bases remaining between them. Per the germline V gene, CDR1 is DFQATT and CDR2 is SNEGSKA (reference sequence). CDR3 length equals 11 residues. CDR3 sequence: CSGQGGETQYF. CDR3 in DNA: TGCAGTGGTCAGGGGGGAGAGACCCAGTACTTC.

This clonotype occurred many times. The rearrangement links TRBV6-5 to TRBJ1-2; TRBD1 might be the D (5 bases). This CDR3 is 16 amino acids long. V lost 0 bases and J 6 bases, leaving 17 bases between the germline ends. Per the germline V gene, CDR1 is MNHEY and CDR2 is SVGAGI. Written as DNA, the CDR3 is TGTGCCAGCAGTTACTCTGGCGCCTGGGGCAGTAATGGCTACACCTTC. Translation gives CASSYSGAWGSNGYTF.

This clonotype was seen repeatedly, ten times or more. V usage is TRBV18 and J usage is TRBJ2-7, with no clear D. Germline loops: CDR1 KGHSH, CDR2 LQKENI. This CDR3 has 14 amino acids. V was shortened by 1 base and J by 4 bases, with 11 bases between the two germline ends. CDR3 residues: CASSPRGRPYEQYV. CDR3 nucleotide sequence: TGTGCCAGCTCACCACGCGGACGGCCTTACGAGCAGTACGTC.

This clonotype appeared many times. The gene calls are TRBV12-3 or TRBV12-4 and TRBJ1-2, with unresolved D. Deletions cut 6 bases from V and 0 bases from J, with 14 bases between. The CDR3 consists of 15 residues. The CDR3: CASRPPWGTNYGYTF. As DNA, the CDR3 is TGTGCCAGCAGACCCCCCTGGGGTACTAACTATGGCTACACCTTC.

This clonotype has a count of ten or more. The chain employs TRBV29-1 and TRBJ2-6, with D perhaps matching TRBD1 (5 bases). The germline gives CDR1 SQVTM, CDR2 ANQGSEA. The CDR3 has 14 amino acids. The V gene lost 7 bases and the J gene lost 4 bases, with 14 bases spanning the gap. The CDR3 loop reads CSALTVTGANVLTF. CDR3 nucleotide sequence: TGCAGCGCCTTGACAGTAACCGGGGCCAACGTCCTGACTTTC.

This clonotype was seen repeatedly, ten times or more. The rearrangement uses TRBV7-2 and TRBJ1-3, with unresolved D. V lost 5 bases and J 0 bases, leaving 11 bases between the germline ends. Germline CDR1 reads SGHTA; CDR2 reads FQGNSA. The CDR3 spans 15 residues. Written as DNA, the CDR3 is TGTGCCAGCAGCCCCGGACTGAGCTCTGGAAACACCATATATTTT. It specifies CASSPGLSSGNTIYF.

This clonotype was seen at least ten times. This sequence joins TRBV12-3 or TRBV12-4 and TRBJ2-2; 9 positions match TRBD2. Germline trimming cut 3 bases from V and 4 bases from J; bases unmatched to any gene: 6. The CDR3 is 16 amino acids. The CDR3 loop is CASSFLTSGPTGELFF. CDR3 bases: TGTGCCAGCAGTTTTTTGACTAGCGGTCCCACCGGGGAGCTGTTTTTT.

The sample holds many counts of this clonotype. The chain recombines TRBV11-2 with TRBJ1-1; the match to TRBD1 covers 9 bases. The CDR3 totals 16 residues. Germline CDR1 reads SGHAT; CDR2 reads FQNNGV. Trimming removed 6 bases from V and 3 bases from J; junction bases left unmatched: 11. This chain's CDR3 is CASSKQGAPPYTEAFF. CDR3 in DNA: TGTGCCAGCAGTAAACAGGGGGCCCCGCCGTACACTGAAGCTTTCTTT.

Ten or more counts support this clonotype. J is TRBJ2-4 and V is TRBV12-3 or TRBV12-4; TRBD1 matches at 7 bases. V lost 7 bases and J lost 6; bases outside the gene matches: 9. This CDR3 comprises 14 residues. The CDR3 loop is CASTGRGPGNIQYF. The CDR3 nucleotides are TGTGCCAGCACCGGAAGGGGGCCAGGAAACATTCAGTACTTC.

This clonotype was detected many times. The V call is TRBV7-9, the J call TRBJ2-1; TRBD2 matches 9 bases. CDR1 and CDR2 (germline): SEHNR, FQNEAQ (reference sequence). The length of the CDR3 is 16 residues. The junction had 8 bases not matched to a gene; V was cut back by 5 bases and J by 3 bases. Here the CDR3 DNA reads TGTGCCAGCAGCCAGTCGGGGCGGGGGGGCTACAATGAGCAGTTCTTC. Protein: CASSQSGRGGYNEQFF.

This clonotype was counted between two and nine times. The chain recombines TRBV7-2 with TRBJ1-5, with D perhaps matching TRBD1 (6 bases). The V gene lost 5 bases and the J gene lost 4 bases, with 18 bases spanning the gap. Germline lookup yields CDR1 SGHTA and CDR2 FQGNSA. The CDR3 is 16 residues long. The CDR3 DNA is TGTGCCAGCAGCCCTCAGGGGACACTGCTTAATCAGCCCCAGCATTTT. Amino acid sequence: CASSPQGTLLNQPQHF.

This clonotype was observed at least ten times. This rearrangement joins TRBV18 to TRBJ2-5; D tentatively reads TRBD1 or TRBD2 (5 bases each). Germline V gene data show CDR1 as KGHSH and CDR2 as LQKENI. Trimming removed 7 bases at V and 2 bases at J, with 11 bases between. The CDR3 consists of 13 residues. CDR3: CASLPGLQETQYF. Here the CDR3 DNA reads TGTGCCAGCTTACCGGGGCTTCAAGAGACCCAGTACTTC.

This clonotype was counted many times. The CDR3 DNA follows: TGTGCCAGCAGCTTAGTTCGGACGGCGGTGAATGAGCAGTTCTTC. Encoded protein: CASSLVRTAVNEQFF. The chain uses TRBV7-9 and TRBJ2-1; D call uncertain. The V gene's germline CDR1 is SEHNR and CDR2 FQNEAQ (reference sequence). The V gene lost 1 base and the J gene lost 7 bases, with 14 bases spanning the gap. The CDR3 consists of 15 residues.

This clonotype was seen many times. The CDR3 DNA reads as TGTGCCAGCAGTGTAAGGGGACTAAACTACGAGCAGTACGTC. Protein: CASSVRGLNYEQYV. This chain links TRBV6-1 with TRBJ2-7; TRBD2 matches 7 bases. From germline, CDR1 is MNHNS and CDR2 SASEGT. The CDR3 covers 14 residues. The J segment lost 3 bases and the V segment lost 4 bases, leaving 6 bases of the junction unmatched.

This clonotype was observed many times. The chain combines TRBV7-6 with TRBJ2-3, with 10 bases fitting TRBD1. The CDR3 is made up of 16 amino acids. Germline loops: CDR1 SGHVS, CDR2 FNYEAQ. V shed 2 bases, J shed 8 bases, and the junction held 10 bases outside the gene matches. CDR3: CASSLKGDRGPGTQYF. CDR3 DNA sequence: TGTGCCAGCAGCTTAAAAGGGGACAGGGGCCCGGGTACGCAGTATTTT.

In this sample, this clonotype turned up many times. The J gene is TRBJ2-1, the V gene TRBV12-3 or TRBV12-4; 11 nucleotides line up with TRBD2. The ends lost 2 bases at V and 7 bases at J; junction bases unmatched: 7. The CDR3 loop spans 16 amino acids. In DNA form, the CDR3 reads TGTGCCAGCAGTTTAATGGGTAGCGGGGGGGCGAATGAGCAGTTCTTC. It translates to CASSLMGSGGANEQFF.